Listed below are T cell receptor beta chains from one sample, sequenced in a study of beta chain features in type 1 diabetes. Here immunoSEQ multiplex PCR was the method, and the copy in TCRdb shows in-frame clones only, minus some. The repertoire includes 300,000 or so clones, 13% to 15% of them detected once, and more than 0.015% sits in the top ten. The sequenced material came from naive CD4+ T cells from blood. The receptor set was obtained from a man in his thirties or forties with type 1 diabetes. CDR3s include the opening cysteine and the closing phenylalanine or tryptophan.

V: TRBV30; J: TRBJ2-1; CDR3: CAWSTNRGGDNEQFF
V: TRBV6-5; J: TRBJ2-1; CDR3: CASSYQSGRSYNEQFF
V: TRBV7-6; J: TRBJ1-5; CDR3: CASSRQGPFNQPQHF
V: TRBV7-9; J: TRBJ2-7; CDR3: CASSPRTSGRQSSYEQYF
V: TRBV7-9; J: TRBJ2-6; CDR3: CASSRGQPGANVLTF
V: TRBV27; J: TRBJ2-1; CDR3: CASSWEGLAGGEQFF
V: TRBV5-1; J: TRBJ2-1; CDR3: CASSAGLAGGHNEQFF
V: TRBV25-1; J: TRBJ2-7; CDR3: CASSEYPNSYEQYF
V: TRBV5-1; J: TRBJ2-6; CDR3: CASSLPSGANVLTF
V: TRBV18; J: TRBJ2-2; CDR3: CASSQRGVDGELFF
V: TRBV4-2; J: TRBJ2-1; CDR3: CASSQARGSVSYNEQFF
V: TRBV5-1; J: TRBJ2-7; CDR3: CASSLETGPYEQYF
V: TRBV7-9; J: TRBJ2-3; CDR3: CASSGRPTDTQYF
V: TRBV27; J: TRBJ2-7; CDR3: CASSRTGNYEQYF
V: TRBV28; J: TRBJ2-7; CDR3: CASSYAGQGAYEQYF
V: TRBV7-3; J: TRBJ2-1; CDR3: CASSLASGTYNEQFF
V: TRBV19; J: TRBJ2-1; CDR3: CASSNRDRFSGYNEQFF
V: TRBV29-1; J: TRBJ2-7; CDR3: CSVDRTGTYEQYF
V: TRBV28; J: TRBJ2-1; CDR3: CASTPGQGAYNEQFF
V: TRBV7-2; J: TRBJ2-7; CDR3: CASSFYETSGSYEQYF
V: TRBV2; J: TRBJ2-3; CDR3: CASSVQGRTDTQYF
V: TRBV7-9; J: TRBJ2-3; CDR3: CASSGARLAPDTQYF
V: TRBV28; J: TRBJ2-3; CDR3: CASRTGGADTQYF
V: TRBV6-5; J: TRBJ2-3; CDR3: CASSRQDTDTQYF
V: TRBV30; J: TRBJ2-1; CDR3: CAWTGLSNSYNEQFF
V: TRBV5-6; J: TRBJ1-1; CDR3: CASSDIRTGQTEAFF
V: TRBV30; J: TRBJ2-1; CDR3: CAWSFTSGGAGNEQFF
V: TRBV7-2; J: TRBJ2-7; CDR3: CASSSPLSSYEQYF
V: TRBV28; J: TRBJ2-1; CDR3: CASSPGGLNEQFF
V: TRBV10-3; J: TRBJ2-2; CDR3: CATKPGTGELFF
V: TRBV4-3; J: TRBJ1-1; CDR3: CASSQTGSTTRGAFF
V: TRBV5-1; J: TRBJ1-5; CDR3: CASSPGQSSQPQHF
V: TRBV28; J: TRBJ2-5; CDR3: CASRGGQFQETQYF
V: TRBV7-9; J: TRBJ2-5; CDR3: CASSLRTGQETQYF
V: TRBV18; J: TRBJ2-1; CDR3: CASSGLGQGDEQFF
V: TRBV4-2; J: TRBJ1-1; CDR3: CASSQDPGVDTEAFF
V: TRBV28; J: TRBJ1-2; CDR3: CASSRYGYTF
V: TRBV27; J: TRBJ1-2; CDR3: CASAPGQGYGYTF
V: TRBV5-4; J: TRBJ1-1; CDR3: CASSIPGQNTEAFF
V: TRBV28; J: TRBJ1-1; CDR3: CASRGTGQYREAFF
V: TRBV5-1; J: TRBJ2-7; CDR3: CASSLVPGATYEQYF
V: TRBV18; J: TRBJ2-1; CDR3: CASSPGQGVNDEQFF
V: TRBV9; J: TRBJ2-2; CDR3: CASSVEGRITGELFF
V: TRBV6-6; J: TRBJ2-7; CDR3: CASSYSVDRGYEQYF
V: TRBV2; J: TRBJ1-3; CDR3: CASSEVGRNSGNTIYF
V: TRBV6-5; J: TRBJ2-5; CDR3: CASSYSGDYQETQYF
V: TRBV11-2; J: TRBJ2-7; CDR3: CASSVERERGQYF
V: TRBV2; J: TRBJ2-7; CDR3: CASSGYRAGYF
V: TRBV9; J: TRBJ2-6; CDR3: CASSVGGSGANVLTF
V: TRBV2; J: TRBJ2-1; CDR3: CASKERPTLEQFF